Listed below are T cell receptor beta chains from one sample, sequenced in a study of blood T cells in healthy people across ages. TCRdb itself ran the 5' RACE reads through MiXCR, one entry per CDR3 protein. The sample includes around 800,000 distinct CDR3 sequences, around a quarter seen only once; the top ten take around 3%. This sample was shared with a second study, whose subject was T cells of mothers and their children.

Specimen: blood. All receptors come from a boy under 18 in good health. CDR3s include the opening cysteine and the closing phenylalanine or tryptophan. The order of the fields is J gene, clone size, D gene, V gene, CDR3 DNA, CDR3 protein. D genes are given only for firm matches. Size values are once, few and many counts, or a class for expanded clones, and some rows have none.

j_call: TRBJ2-5; clone_size: NA; d_call: NA; v_call: TRBV3-1; cdr3_nt: TGTGCCAGCAGCCAAGGTCGCGGGGGCCCTAGAGGAGAGCAGTACTTC; cdr3_aa: CASSQGRGGPRGEQYF
j_call: TRBJ1-1; clone_size: few; d_call: TRBD1; v_call: TRBV9; cdr3_nt: TGTGCCAGCAGCGTAGTTGGGACAGGCGCTGAAGCTTTCTTT; cdr3_aa: CASSVVGTGAEAFF
j_call: TRBJ1-2; clone_size: few; d_call: NA; v_call: TRBV12-3/TRBV12-4; cdr3_nt: TGTGCCAGCAGTTTAGCGTCAGGGATGAAGGGCTACACCTTC; cdr3_aa: CASSLASGMKGYTF
j_call: TRBJ2-5; clone_size: few; d_call: NA; v_call: TRBV13; cdr3_nt: TGTGCCAGCAGCGTTATAGGCGTCCCAAACCAAGAGACCCAGTACTTC; cdr3_aa: CASSVIGVPNQETQYF
j_call: TRBJ2-4; clone_size: few; d_call: NA; v_call: TRBV11-2; cdr3_nt: TGTGCCAGCAGCTTAGGGGCTAGCGCAGCCAAAAACATTCAGTACTTC; cdr3_aa: CASSLGASAAKNIQYF
j_call: TRBJ2-3; clone_size: NA; d_call: TRBD2; v_call: TRBV9; cdr3_nt: TGTGCCAGCAGCCCTCCTACTAGCGTTAGCACAGATACGCAGTATTTT; cdr3_aa: CASSPPTSVSTDTQYF
j_call: TRBJ1-4; clone_size: few; d_call: NA; v_call: TRBV9; cdr3_nt: TGTGCCAGCAGCGCAGAGGGGAAGGAAAAACTGTTTTTT; cdr3_aa: CASSAEGKEKLFF
j_call: TRBJ2-3; clone_size: NA; d_call: TRBD1; v_call: TRBV7-2; cdr3_nt: TGTGCCGGGGGACAGGGTGTTTATTCAGATACGCAGTATTTT; cdr3_aa: CAGGQGVYSDTQYF
j_call: TRBJ2-5; clone_size: few; d_call: NA; v_call: TRBV20-1; cdr3_nt: TGCAGTGCTAGAGAATTAGGGTCTGCCAAAGAGACCCAGTACTTC; cdr3_aa: CSARELGSAKETQYF
j_call: TRBJ1-4; clone_size: NA; d_call: NA; v_call: TRBV28; cdr3_nt: TGTGCCAGCAGTTTACGACAGCTTGAAAAACTGTTTTTT; cdr3_aa: CASSLRQLEKLFF
j_call: TRBJ2-5; clone_size: NA; d_call: TRBD2; v_call: TRBV6-1; cdr3_nt: TGTGCCAGCAGAGGTAGCGGGGAGAGAAGAGAGCAGTACTTC; cdr3_aa: CASRGSGERREQYF
j_call: TRBJ2-1; clone_size: few; d_call: NA; v_call: TRBV5-1; cdr3_nt: TGCGCCAGCAGCGCGAGGACAGCCAGGGCAGTGAATGAGCAGTTCTTC; cdr3_aa: CASSARTARAVNEQFF
j_call: TRBJ1-3; clone_size: NA; d_call: NA; v_call: TRBV15; cdr3_nt: TGTGCCACCGTCCCCGGTGGGCCCGTAGGTAACACCATATATTTT; cdr3_aa: CATVPGGPVGNTIYF
j_call: TRBJ2-1; clone_size: NA; d_call: NA; v_call: TRBV5-1; cdr3_nt: TGCGTCAGCAGCCCGGTGACTAGTTACAATGAGCAGTTCTTC; cdr3_aa: CVSSPVTSYNEQFF
j_call: TRBJ2-2; clone_size: NA; d_call: NA; v_call: TRBV6-2/TRBV6-3; cdr3_nt: TGTGCCAGCAGTGGCCACAGGAACACCGGGGAGCTGTTTTTT; cdr3_aa: CASSGHRNTGELFF
j_call: TRBJ2-5; clone_size: few; d_call: TRBD1; v_call: TRBV5-1; cdr3_nt: TGCGCCAGCAGCCCGACAGGGAATTCGGAGACCCAGTACTTC; cdr3_aa: CASSPTGNSETQYF
j_call: TRBJ2-7; clone_size: NA; d_call: NA; v_call: TRBV2; cdr3_nt: TGTGCCAGCATGAGGCGACCCTCCTACGAGCAGTACTTC; cdr3_aa: CASMRRPSYEQYF
j_call: TRBJ2-5; clone_size: NA; d_call: NA; v_call: TRBV5-1; cdr3_nt: TGCGCCAGCAGTGTAGGGTGGCCTGGGGAGACCCAGTACTTC; cdr3_aa: CASSVGWPGETQYF
j_call: TRBJ2-2; clone_size: NA; d_call: NA; v_call: TRBV7-2; cdr3_nt: TGTGCCAGCAGCCGCCGGGTAGCGAGCATCGGGGAGCTGTTTTTT; cdr3_aa: CASSRRVASIGELFF
j_call: TRBJ2-3; clone_size: few; d_call: TRBD2; v_call: TRBV7-2; cdr3_nt: TGTGCCAGCAGAGGCGGGGGGGCCGCAGATACGCAGTATTTT; cdr3_aa: CASRGGGAADTQYF
j_call: TRBJ2-7; clone_size: NA; d_call: NA; v_call: TRBV7-9; cdr3_nt: TGTGCCAGCAGCACCGACACAGTCTACGAGCAGTACTTC; cdr3_aa: CASSTDTVYEQYF
j_call: TRBJ2-2; clone_size: NA; d_call: NA; v_call: TRBV15; cdr3_nt: TGTGCCACCAGCAGACCGACCGTTACCGGGGAGCTGTTTTTT; cdr3_aa: CATSRPTVTGELFF
j_call: TRBJ2-1; clone_size: NA; d_call: TRBD2; v_call: TRBV7-8; cdr3_nt: TGTGCCAGCAGCTATTGGACTAGCGGGGAGTTTGCTTACAATGAGCAGTTCTTC; cdr3_aa: CASSYWTSGEFAYNEQFF
j_call: TRBJ2-7; clone_size: many; d_call: TRBD1; v_call: TRBV10-3; cdr3_nt: TGTGCCATCCCAGAGAGTCAGGGGGTCTCCTACGAGCAGTACTTC; cdr3_aa: CAIPESQGVSYEQYF
j_call: TRBJ2-6; clone_size: NA; d_call: NA; v_call: TRBV5-1; cdr3_nt: TGCGCCAGCAGCTTCCTACGGGACTCTGGGGCCAACGTCCTGACTTTC; cdr3_aa: CASSFLRDSGANVLTF
j_call: TRBJ2-7; clone_size: NA; d_call: TRBD1; v_call: TRBV7-2; cdr3_nt: TGTGCCAGCAGCGTACTGGGACAGGGGGGCTACGAGCAGTACTTC; cdr3_aa: CASSVLGQGGYEQYF
j_call: TRBJ2-7; clone_size: few; d_call: TRBD2; v_call: TRBV10-3; cdr3_nt: TGTGCCATCAGTGAGATCGCGGGGGGCTACGAGCAGTACTTC; cdr3_aa: CAISEIAGGYEQYF
j_call: TRBJ2-4; clone_size: once; d_call: NA; v_call: TRBV11-2; cdr3_nt: TGTGCCAGCAGCTTAGATCGCGACAGTTTAGCCAAAAACATTCAGTACTTC; cdr3_aa: CASSLDRDSLAKNIQYF
j_call: TRBJ2-3; clone_size: once; d_call: NA; v_call: TRBV4-2; cdr3_nt: TGTGCCAGCAGCAAAAGGCGGGGATCCAGCACAGATACGCAGTATTTT; cdr3_aa: CASSKRRGSSTDTQYF
j_call: TRBJ2-7; clone_size: NA; d_call: NA; v_call: TRBV20-1; cdr3_nt: TGCAGTGCCCTTGGGGGATTCTACGAGCAGTACTTC; cdr3_aa: CSALGGFYEQYF
j_call: TRBJ2-1; clone_size: NA; d_call: TRBD2; v_call: TRBV5-1; cdr3_nt: TGCGCCAGCAGCTTGGAATTCGTCACCGGGACTAGCGGGAGGATGTTCTTC; cdr3_aa: CASSLEFVTGTSGRMFF
j_call: TRBJ2-3; clone_size: few; d_call: TRBD2; v_call: TRBV6-5; cdr3_nt: TGTGCCAGCAAGGGACTAGCGAGCACAGATACGCAGTATTTT; cdr3_aa: CASKGLASTDTQYF
j_call: TRBJ2-3; clone_size: NA; d_call: TRBD2; v_call: TRBV5-1; cdr3_nt: TGCGCCAGCAGCCTCGGACTAGCGGGAGTTATCACAGATACGCAGTATTTT; cdr3_aa: CASSLGLAGVITDTQYF
j_call: TRBJ1-1; clone_size: NA; d_call: NA; v_call: TRBV5-8; cdr3_nt: TGTGCCAGCAGCCAGGGACTGACAAACACTGAAGCTTTCTTT; cdr3_aa: CASSQGLTNTEAFF
j_call: TRBJ2-7; clone_size: few; d_call: TRBD2; v_call: TRBV20-1; cdr3_nt: TGCAGTGCTAGACCTTCCGGGCGGGGGGACTACGAGCAGTACTTC; cdr3_aa: CSARPSGRGDYEQYF
j_call: TRBJ1-1; clone_size: few; d_call: NA; v_call: TRBV5-1; cdr3_nt: TGCGCCAGCAGTGGTGGCCACATGAACACTGAAGCTTTCTTT; cdr3_aa: CASSGGHMNTEAFF
j_call: TRBJ2-3; clone_size: few; d_call: TRBD2; v_call: TRBV6-1; cdr3_nt: TGTGCCAGCAGGGAAGCTAGCGGGGGCACAGATACGCAGTATTTT; cdr3_aa: CASREASGGTDTQYF
j_call: TRBJ1-4; clone_size: few; d_call: NA; v_call: TRBV6-1; cdr3_nt: TGTGCCAGCACTGGTTGGGGCGCGGGTGAAAAACTGTTTTTT; cdr3_aa: CASTGWGAGEKLFF
j_call: TRBJ1-4; clone_size: NA; d_call: NA; v_call: TRBV29-1; cdr3_nt: TGCAGCGACCCTGGGTCAACTAATGAAAAACTGTTTTTT; cdr3_aa: CSDPGSTNEKLFF
j_call: TRBJ1-5; clone_size: NA; d_call: NA; v_call: TRBV28; cdr3_nt: TGTGCCAGCAGCGACACGACAGGATATAGCAATCAGCCCCAGCATTTT; cdr3_aa: CASSDTTGYSNQPQHF
j_call: TRBJ1-5; clone_size: NA; d_call: NA; v_call: TRBV19; cdr3_nt: TGTGCCAGTAGTATAGGGGCCCCTAGCAATCAGCCCCAGCATTTT; cdr3_aa: CASSIGAPSNQPQHF
j_call: TRBJ1-1; clone_size: NA; d_call: TRBD1; v_call: TRBV6-5; cdr3_nt: TGTGCCAGCAGTCCTAGACAGGGCTGGGTCACTGAAGCTTTCTTT; cdr3_aa: CASSPRQGWVTEAFF
j_call: TRBJ2-1; clone_size: few; d_call: NA; v_call: TRBV12-3/TRBV12-4; cdr3_nt: TGTGCCAGCAGTCCCAACCCGGGCCGGAGCTCCTACAATGAGCAGTTCTTC; cdr3_aa: CASSPNPGRSSYNEQFF
j_call: TRBJ2-5; clone_size: few; d_call: TRBD1; v_call: TRBV29-1; cdr3_nt: TGCAGCGTTCGGTATGGGACAGAGCAGCAAGAGACCCAGTACTTC; cdr3_aa: CSVRYGTEQQETQYF
j_call: TRBJ1-4; clone_size: NA; d_call: TRBD1; v_call: TRBV6-5; cdr3_nt: TGTGCCAGCAGTTACTTGGGACAGCGTAATGAAAAACTGTTTTTT; cdr3_aa: CASSYLGQRNEKLFF
j_call: TRBJ2-5; clone_size: NA; d_call: NA; v_call: TRBV5-1; cdr3_nt: TGCGCCAGCAGCCTGGAGGGCCGGGGACAGCAAGAGACCCAGTACTTC; cdr3_aa: CASSLEGRGQQETQYF
j_call: TRBJ1-4; clone_size: many; d_call: NA; v_call: TRBV12-3/TRBV12-4; cdr3_nt: TGTGCCAGCAGTCCCACAGGGTCTAACAAGGGAAAACTGTTTTTT; cdr3_aa: CASSPTGSNKGKLFF